This T cell receptor (beta chain) appears in the sequencing data of a study of shared clonotypes between healthy human individuals. The study's findings and limits: An expected dependence of interdonor clonotype sharing on sequencing depth was noted.

In regard to this clone: Its antigen is undetermined.

The CDR3 has 14 amino acids. The V segment lost 5 bases and the J segment 4 bases; nucleotides outside the gene matches: 0. Germline assignment: CDR1 SGHNT and CDR2 YENEEA. Sequencing was performed with immunoSEQ multiplex PCR; in TCRdb, only in-frame clones are kept and a portion is missing. The sample carries about 520,000 clones, roughly 80% recorded once. Each of the donors was a healthy adult who was HIV-negative and had not had a recent acute infection or vaccination. The V gene is TRBV11-3, the J gene TRBJ2-1; 12 bases align to TRBD2. This TCR was recovered from a woman aged 40 to 50 in good health. Some clones in this sample may be carry-over from other donors' samples. The sample comprised PBMCs. The CDR3 DNA reads as TGTGCCAGCAGCCTAGCGGGGGGGTACAATGAGCAGTTCTTC. Its protein is CASSLAGGYNEQFF.